This T cell receptor (beta chain) derives from a study of cytomegalovirus exposure and HLA in healthy donors. 60 Vbeta and 13 Jbeta primers were used in PCR. Repertoires were generated with immunoSEQ multiplex PCR, while TCRdb's copy carries only in-frame clones and drops some. The table shows 140,000 or so clones, with over 75% occurring only once. In regard to this clone: Its antigen is unknown.

Broader study findings: Earlier analysis looked at TCR beta V segments, and most were productive about 87% or about 30% of the time. The authors reported that TCR beta sequences could predict HLA-A and HLA-B alleles. These predictions were accurate for most subjects in the first cohort.

The length of the CDR3 is 13 residues. Germline loops: CDR1 SGHRS, CDR2 YFSETQ. Trimming left V 4 bases short and J 0 bases short, with 8 bases between. The sequence came from a woman aged 40 to 50 in good health and CMV-seronegative. The chain is built from TRBV5-1 and TRBJ2-7; TRBD1 is a possible D gene (5 bases). Sequencing used PBMCs. The CDR3 DNA follows: TGCGCCAGCAGCAAAGGGGACTCCTACGAGCAGTACTTC. Protein product: CASSKGDSYEQYF.